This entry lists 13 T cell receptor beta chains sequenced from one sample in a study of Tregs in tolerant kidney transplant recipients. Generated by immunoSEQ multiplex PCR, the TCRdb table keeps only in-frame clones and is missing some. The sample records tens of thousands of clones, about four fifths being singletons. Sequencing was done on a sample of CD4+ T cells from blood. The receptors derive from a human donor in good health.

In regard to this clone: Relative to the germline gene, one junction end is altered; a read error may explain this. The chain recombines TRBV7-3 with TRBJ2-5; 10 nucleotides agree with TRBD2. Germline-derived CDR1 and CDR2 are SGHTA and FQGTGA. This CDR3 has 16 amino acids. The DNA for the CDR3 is TGCGCCAGCAGCCAAGGACAAGCGGGAGGGAAGGAGACCCAGTACTTC. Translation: CASSQGQAGGKETQYF.

CDR3 in amino acids: CASSAQGLTSLTDTQYF. The CDR3 nucleotides read TGTGCCAGCAGTGCCCAAGGACTGACCAGCCTCACAGATACGCAGTATTTT. This chain joins TRBV6-4 and TRBJ2-3, with D possibly TRBD2 on 5 matching bases. From germline, CDR1 is MRHNA and CDR2 SNTAGT. This CDR3 region has 17 residues. V lost 4 bases to trimming and J lost 2 bases, with 19 bases between them.

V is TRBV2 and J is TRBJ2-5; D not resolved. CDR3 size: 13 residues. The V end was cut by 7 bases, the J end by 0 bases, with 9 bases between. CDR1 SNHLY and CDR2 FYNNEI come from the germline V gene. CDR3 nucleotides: TGTGCCAGCATGCGGCGGAACCAAGAGACCCAGTACTTC. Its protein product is CASMRRNQETQYF.

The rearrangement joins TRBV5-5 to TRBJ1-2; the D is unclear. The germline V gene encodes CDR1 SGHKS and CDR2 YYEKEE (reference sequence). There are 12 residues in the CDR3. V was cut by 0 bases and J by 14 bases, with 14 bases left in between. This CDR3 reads CASSLVAGPWTF. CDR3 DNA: TGTGCCAGCAGCTTGGTGGCAGGCCCCTGGACCTTC. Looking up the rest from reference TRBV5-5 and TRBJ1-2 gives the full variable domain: DAGVTQSPTHLIKTRGQQVTLRCSPISGHKSVSWYQQVLGQGPQFIFQYYEKEERGRGNFPDRFSARQFPNYSSELNVNALLLGDSALYLCASSLVAGPWTFGSGTRLTVV.

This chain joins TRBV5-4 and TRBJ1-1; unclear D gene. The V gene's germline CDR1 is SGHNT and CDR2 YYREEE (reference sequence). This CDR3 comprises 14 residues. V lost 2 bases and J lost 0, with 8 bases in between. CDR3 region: CASSFYQLNTEAFF. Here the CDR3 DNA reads TGTGCCAGCAGCTTCTACCAGCTGAACACTGAAGCTTTCTTT.

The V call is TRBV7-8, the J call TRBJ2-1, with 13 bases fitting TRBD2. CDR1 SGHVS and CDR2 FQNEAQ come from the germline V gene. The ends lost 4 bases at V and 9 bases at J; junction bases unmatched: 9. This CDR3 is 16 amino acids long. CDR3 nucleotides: TGTGCCAGCAGCTCGTGGACTAGCGGGAGTATGAGTGAGCAGTTCTTC. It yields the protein CASSSWTSGSMSEQFF.

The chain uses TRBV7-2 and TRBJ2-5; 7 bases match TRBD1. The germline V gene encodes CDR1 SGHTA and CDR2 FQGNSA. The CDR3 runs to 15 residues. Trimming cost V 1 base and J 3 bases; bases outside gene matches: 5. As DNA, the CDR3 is TGTGCCAGCAGCTTAGTTCGCCAGGGGGAAGAGACCCAGTACTTC. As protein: CASSLVRQGEETQYF.

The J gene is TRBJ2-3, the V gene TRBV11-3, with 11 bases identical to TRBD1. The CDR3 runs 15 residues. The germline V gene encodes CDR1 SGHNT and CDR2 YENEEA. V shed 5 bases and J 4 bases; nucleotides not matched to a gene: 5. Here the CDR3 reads CASSLGTGGSDTQYF. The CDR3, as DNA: TGTGCCAGCAGCCTTGGGACAGGGGGTTCAGATACGCAGTATTTT.

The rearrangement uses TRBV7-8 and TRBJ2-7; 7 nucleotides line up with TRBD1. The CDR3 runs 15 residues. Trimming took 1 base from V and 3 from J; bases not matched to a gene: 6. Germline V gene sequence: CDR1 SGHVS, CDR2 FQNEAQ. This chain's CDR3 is CASSLGNRGGYEQYF. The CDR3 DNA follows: TGTGCCAGCAGCTTAGGGAACAGGGGTGGCTACGAGCAGTACTTC.

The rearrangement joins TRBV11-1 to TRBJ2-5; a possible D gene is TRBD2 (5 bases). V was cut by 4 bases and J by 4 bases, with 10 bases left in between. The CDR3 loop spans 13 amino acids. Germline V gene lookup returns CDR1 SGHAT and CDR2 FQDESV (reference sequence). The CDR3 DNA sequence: TGTGCCAGCAGCTGGAGGAGCAGAGAGACCCAGTACTTC. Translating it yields CASSWRSRETQYF.

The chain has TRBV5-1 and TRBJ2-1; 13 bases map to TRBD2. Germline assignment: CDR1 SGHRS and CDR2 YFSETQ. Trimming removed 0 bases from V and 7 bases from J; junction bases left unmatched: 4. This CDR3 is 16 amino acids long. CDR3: CASSLGTSGGINEQFF. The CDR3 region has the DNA TGCGCCAGCAGCTTGGGGACTAGCGGGGGTATAAATGAGCAGTTCTTC.

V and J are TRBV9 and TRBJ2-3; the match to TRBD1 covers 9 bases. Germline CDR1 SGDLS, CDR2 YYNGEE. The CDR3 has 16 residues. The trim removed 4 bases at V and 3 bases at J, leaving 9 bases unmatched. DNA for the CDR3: TGTGCCAGCAGCATCGGACAGGGGAGTTCGACAGATACGCAGTATTTT. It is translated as CASSIGQGSSTDTQYF.

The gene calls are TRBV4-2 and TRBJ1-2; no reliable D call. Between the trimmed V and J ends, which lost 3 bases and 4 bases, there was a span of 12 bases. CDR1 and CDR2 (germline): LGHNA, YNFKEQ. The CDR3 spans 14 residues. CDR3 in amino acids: CASSQEFGPYGYTF. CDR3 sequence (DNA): TGTGCCAGCAGCCAGGAGTTCGGTCCCTATGGCTACACCTTC.